This T cell receptor (beta chain) is from a study of blood T cell repertoires in COVID-19. About the research overall: The United States, Italy and Spain were the sources of the acute and convalescent COVID-19 samples. T cells, B-cell-depleted T cells, or PBMCs provided the cDNA or gDNA that served as material.

Methods used by the authors: Reference gene primer amplification in the assay estimated nucleated cell counts. Libraries were prepared by immunoSEQ multiplex PCR; TCRdb keeps only in-frame clonotypes and omits some of them. V and J calls plus clone size are reproduced from that table; the DNA served to infer D and trimming. The sample lists 200,000 to 250,000 clones, around nine tenths occurring once. There are 17 residues in the CDR3. Trimming removed 4 bases from V and 2 bases from J; junction bases left unmatched: 14. Germline V CDR1 and CDR2: MNHEY, SVGEGT. Sequencing was done on a sample of peripheral blood. The TCR comes from a man aged 18 to 30 with active or convalescent COVID-19. V usage is TRBV6-2 or TRBV6-3 and J usage is TRBJ2-7; 7 bases fit TRBD2. This CDR3 reads CASSSDADWTRPYEQYF. In DNA, the CDR3 is TGTGCCAGCAGTTCCGATGCGGATTGGACTAGGCCCTACGAGCAGTACTTC.